A single sample is the source of the 24 T cell receptor beta chains below, sequenced in a study of neurological immune-mediated disorders. Using its own MiXCR run on the 5' RACE reads, TCRdb lists one record per CDR3 protein. The sample includes some 61,000 distinct CDR3 sequences, 3% to 5% of them seen just once. The sample comprised PBMCs. The receptors shown here come from a man younger than 45 with multiple sclerosis.

In this sample, this clonotype turned up many times. The CDR3 nucleotides are TGTGCCAGCAGTTTATACGGGGGCCAGGGGGGGACTGAAGCTTTCTTT. Its protein is CASSLYGGQGGTEAFF. The V gene is TRBV27, the J gene TRBJ1-1; 7 positions match TRBD1. CDR1 and CDR2 from the germline V gene are MNHEY and SMNVEV (reference sequence). V trimming: 1 base; J trimming: 5 bases; junction bases outside the gene matches: 10. The length of the CDR3 is 16 residues.

This clonotype came up many times. The chain is built from TRBV7-2 and TRBJ1-1; 7 bases fit TRBD1. V shed 5 bases and J 2 bases; nucleotides not matched to a gene: 5. The CDR3 has 14 residues. From germline, CDR1 is SGHTA and CDR2 FQGNSA. CDR3 in amino acids: CASSPGTANTEAFF. The CDR3, as DNA: TGTGCCAGCAGCCCGGGGACAGCCAACACTGAAGCTTTCTTT.

This clonotype was counted at least ten times. This chain uses TRBV11-2 with TRBJ2-1; 8 positions agree with TRBD1. The V gene end was trimmed by 8 bases and the J gene end by 7 bases; junction bases not matched to a gene: 13. CDR1 and CDR2 (germline): SGHAT, FQNNGV. This CDR3 comprises 15 residues. CDR3 DNA sequence: TGTGCCAGCCGGGATGCGACAGGGGTCGTAAATGAGCAGTTCTTC. It is translated as CASRDATGVVNEQFF.

This clonotype has a count of ten or more. This chain uses TRBV20-1 with TRBJ2-3; D is unresolved. Trimming removed 5 bases from V and 0 bases from J, with 6 bases in between. The germline V gene encodes CDR1 DFQATT and CDR2 SNEGSKA (reference sequence). This CDR3 is built from 12 residues. CDR3 bases: TGCAGTGCTCCCTTTAGCACAGATACGCAGTATTTT. Protein sequence: CSAPFSTDTQYF.

This clonotype was observed at least ten times. The rearrangement uses TRBV5-1 and TRBJ1-1, with D possibly TRBD1 on 5 matching bases. The CDR3 loop spans 14 amino acids. Between the trimmed V and J ends, which lost 6 bases and 1 base, there was a span of 13 bases. Germline lookup yields CDR1 SGHRS and CDR2 YFSETQ. The CDR3 DNA reads as TGCGCCAGCACCGAGGGACCAAAGAACACTGAAGCTTTCTTT. Translated: CASTEGPKNTEAFF.

The sample holds many counts of this clonotype. This chain links TRBV5-1 with TRBJ1-1; a possible D gene is TRBD1 (5 bases). The germline V gene has CDR1 SGHRS and CDR2 YFSETQ. This CDR3 has 16 amino acids. Deletions cut 6 bases from V and 0 bases from J, with 18 bases between. The CDR3 protein is CASNPKGTTMNTEAFF. As DNA, the CDR3 is TGCGCCAGCAACCCCAAGGGGACCACTATGAACACTGAAGCTTTCTTT.

For this clonotype: A much larger clone differs by one base, so this may be a read error. This chain joins TRBV3-1 and TRBJ2-2; 8 bases map to TRBD2. The CDR3 spans 17 residues. V lost 4 bases to trimming and J lost 4 bases; unmatched junction nucleotides: 11. Germline loops: CDR1 LGHDT, CDR2 YNNKEL (reference sequence). The CDR3 bases are TGTGCCAGCAGCCCCTTTAGGGGACTAGTGGGCACCGGGGAGCTGTTTTTT. It encodes CASSPFRGLVGTGELFF.

This clonotype was seen many times. The DNA for the CDR3 is TGCGCCAGCAGCTTGGCCCCTTCGGGGTTTAGTGGCTACACCTTC. Its protein is CASSLAPSGFSGYTF. V usage is TRBV5-1 and J usage is TRBJ1-2; D remains unclear. Trimming cost V 0 bases and J 7 bases, with 16 bases left between them. The CDR3 length is 15 residues. CDR1 and CDR2 (germline): SGHRS, YFSETQ.

This clonotype appeared many times. The V gene is TRBV20-1, the J gene TRBJ2-4; unclear D gene. Germline lookup yields CDR1 DFQATT and CDR2 SNEGSKA (reference sequence). V gave up 0 bases and J gave up 10 bases, with 10 bases separating them. There are 12 residues in the CDR3. The CDR3 is CSAREDPLIQYF. The CDR3 DNA follows: TGCAGTGCTAGAGAGGACCCCCTTATTCAGTACTTC.

This rearrangement joins TRBV20-1 to TRBJ1-1; D might be TRBD1 (6 bases). This CDR3 comprises 14 residues. The germline V gene has CDR1 DFQATT and CDR2 SNEGSKA (reference sequence). Trimming pared 0 bases from V and 5 bases from J, leaving 13 bases between. This chain's CDR3 is CSARDGGRFTEAFF. The CDR3 nucleotides are TGCAGTGCTAGAGATGGGGGGCGCTTTACTGAAGCTTTCTTT.

In this sample, this clonotype turned up many times. CDR3 sequence (DNA): TGTGCCAGCAGCAAAGGGGGGGGCTACTCCCGGGGCACTGAAGCTTTCTTT. This sequence encodes CASSKGGGYSRGTEAFF. The genes are TRBV7-6 and TRBJ1-1; weak D call: TRBD1 (6 bases). Germline lookup yields CDR1 SGHVS and CDR2 FNYEAQ. Trimming left V 5 bases short and J 4 bases short, with 23 bases between. The CDR3 runs to 17 residues.

Comments on this clonotype: It may be a read error: a sequence one base away is much more abundant. The chain combines TRBV5-1 with TRBJ1-1; no reliable D call. Germline values: CDR1 SGHRS, CDR2 YFSETQ. V was cut by 2 bases and J by 3 bases, with 14 bases left in between. The CDR3 extends over 15 amino acids. The CDR3 coding sequence is TGCGCCAGCAGCTTCACGGGCCATAATGACACTGAAGCTTTCTTT. Translation gives CASSFTGHNDTEAFF.

The table lists this clonotype with many counts. This chain joins TRBV20-1 and TRBJ2-7, with D possibly matching TRBD2 (5 bases). Germline V gene data show CDR1 as DFQATT and CDR2 as SNEGSKA (reference sequence). Trimming removed 6 bases from V and 5 bases from J, with 20 bases in between. This CDR3 contains 14 residues. As DNA, the CDR3 is TGCAGTGCCAATCCATCCGGACTCGTCCACGAGCAGTACTTC. It translates to CSANPSGLVHEQYF.

This clonotype was counted ten times or more. The chain is built from TRBV12-3 or TRBV12-4 and TRBJ2-3; the match to TRBD1 covers 9 bases. V trimming: 6 bases; J trimming: 4 bases; junction bases outside the gene matches: 8. The CDR3 is made up of 15 amino acids. This CDR3 is CASRPDRGSADTQYF. As DNA, the CDR3 is TGTGCCAGCAGACCGGACAGGGGTTCCGCAGATACGCAGTATTTT.

The chain carries TRBV12-3 or TRBV12-4 and TRBJ2-3; 7 nucleotides match TRBD2. V was pared by 4 bases and J by 0 bases, with 1 base of the junction left unmatched. The CDR3 length is 14 residues. The CDR3 spells CASSYSGSTDTQYF. CDR3 nucleotide sequence: TGTGCCAGCAGTTATAGCGGGAGCACAGATACGCAGTATTTT.

This clonotype was detected many times. The chain links TRBV6-6 to TRBJ1-1; D perhaps matches TRBD1 (6 bases). Germline CDR1 is MNHNY and CDR2 is SVGAGI (reference sequence). With 9 bases removed from V and 1 base from J, the gap between germline ends came to 21 bases. The CDR3 contains 16 residues. The CDR3 loop reads CASLTRDTLPNTEAFF. The CDR3 DNA sequence: TGTGCCAGTCTTACCCGGGACACATTACCGAACACTGAAGCTTTCTTT.

This clonotype was counted a few times. A junction boundary mismatches the germline segment, possibly from a read error. The chain employs TRBV6-6 and TRBJ1-5, with 9 positions matching TRBD1. This CDR3 has 13 residues. CDR1 is MNHNY, CDR2 SVGAGI, per germline (reference sequence). The CDR3 spells CASTDRGNQPQNF. The CDR3 nucleotides are TGTGCCAGCACCGACAGGGGGAATCAGCCCCAGAATTTT.

This clonotype has at least ten counts. This chain uses TRBV20-1 with TRBJ2-7, with D unclear. In germline, CDR1 is DFQATT, CDR2 SNEGSKA (reference sequence). The CDR3 spans 14 residues. Deletions cut 3 bases from V and 3 bases from J, with 15 bases between. The CDR3 spells CSARTHWDGYEQYF. CDR3 bases: TGCAGTGCTAGGACTCACTGGGATGGCTACGAGCAGTACTTC.

This clonotype was observed many times. This rearrangement joins TRBV6-5 to TRBJ1-2; D perhaps matches TRBD1 (5 bases). This CDR3 has 13 residues. Germline V CDR1 and CDR2: MNHEY, SVGAGI. V shed 5 bases and J shed 3 bases, with 10 bases lying between them. CDR3 coding DNA: TGTGCCAGCAGTACCAGGGAGGACTATGGCTACACCTTC. Its protein product is CASSTREDYGYTF.

This clonotype was counted ten times or more. This chain uses TRBV27 with TRBJ1-4; 8 bases are a match to TRBD1. V lost 9 bases, J lost 10 bases, and 10 bases stayed unmatched. The CDR3 totals 13 residues. Per the germline V gene, CDR1 is MNHEY and CDR2 is SMNVEV (reference sequence). The CDR3 sequence is CASRRTGMGKLFF. The CDR3 DNA reads TGTGCCAGTAGACGGACAGGGATGGGAAAACTGTTTTTT.

This clonotype was recorded many times. V and J are TRBV7-2 and TRBJ2-7, with 9 bases identical to TRBD1. This CDR3 region has 15 residues. Germline V gene sequence: CDR1 SGHTA, CDR2 FQGNSA. Trimming removed 4 bases from V and 2 bases from J; junction bases left unmatched: 6. CDR3: CASSWAWTGAYEQYF. CDR3 coding DNA: TGTGCCAGCAGCTGGGCCTGGACAGGGGCCTACGAGCAGTACTTC.

This clonotype was seen many times. The V call is TRBV7-2, the J call TRBJ1-3, with 8 bases fitting TRBD1. Germline V gene data show CDR1 as SGHTA and CDR2 as FQGNSA. The ends lost 5 bases at V and 4 bases at J; junction bases unmatched: 7. This CDR3 comprises 15 residues. Here the CDR3 DNA reads TGTGCCAGCAGCATCAGCAGGGGGCGCGGAAACACCATATATTTT. Residues: CASSISRGRGNTIYF. The whole variable domain, remainder taken from reference TRBV7-2 and TRBJ1-3, is GAGVSQSPSNKVTEKGKDVELRCDPISGHTALYWYRQSLGQGLEFLIYFQGNSAPDKSGLPSDRFSAERTGGSVSTLTIQRTQQEDSAVYLCASSISRGRGNTIYFGEGSWLTVV.

This clonotype has ten or more counts. This chain joins TRBV2 and TRBJ2-7, with D possibly being TRBD1 (6 bases). The ends were cut back, 11 bases at V and 5 bases at J, with 19 bases in the middle. Looked up from germline, CDR1 is SNHLY and CDR2 is FYNNEI. The CDR3 consists of 13 residues. As DNA, the CDR3 is TGTGCCTCCAAGTCCAGGGGATCGGACGAGCAGTACTTC. Translating gives CASKSRGSDEQYF.

This clonotype was counted many times. This chain links TRBV7-9 with TRBJ2-1; D gene unclear. Trimming cost V 5 bases and J 5 bases, with 13 bases left between them. The germline CDR1 and CDR2 sequences are SEHNR and FQNEAQ (reference sequence). The CDR3 is 14 amino acids. CDR3 loop: CASSPPAPHNEQFF. CDR3 sequence (DNA): TGTGCCAGCAGCCCCCCCGCTCCGCACAATGAGCAGTTCTTC.